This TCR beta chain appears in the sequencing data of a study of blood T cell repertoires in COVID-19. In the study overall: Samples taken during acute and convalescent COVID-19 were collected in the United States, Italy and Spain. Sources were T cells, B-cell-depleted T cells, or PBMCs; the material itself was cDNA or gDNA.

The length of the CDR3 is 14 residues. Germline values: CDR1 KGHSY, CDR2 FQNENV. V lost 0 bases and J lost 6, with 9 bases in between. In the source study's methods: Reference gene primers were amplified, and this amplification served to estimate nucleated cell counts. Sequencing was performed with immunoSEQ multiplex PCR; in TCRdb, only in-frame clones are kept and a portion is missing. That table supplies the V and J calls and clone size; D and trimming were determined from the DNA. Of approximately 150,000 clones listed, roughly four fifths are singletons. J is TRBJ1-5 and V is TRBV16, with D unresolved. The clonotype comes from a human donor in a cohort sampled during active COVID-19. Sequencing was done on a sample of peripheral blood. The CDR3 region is CASSQSRQAQPQHF. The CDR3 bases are TGTGCCAGCAGCCAATCCCGACAAGCTCAGCCCCAGCATTTT. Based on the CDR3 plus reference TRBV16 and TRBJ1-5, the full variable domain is GEEVAQTPKHLVRGEGQKAKLYCAPIKGHSYVFWYQQVLKNEFKFLISFQNENVFDETGMPKERFSAKCLPNSPCSLEIQATKLEDSAVYFCASSQSRQAQPQHFGDGTRLSIL.